A single sample gave rise to the 30 T cell receptor beta chains below, sequenced in a study of T cell repertoires in cytomegalovirus infection. TCRdb called the reads again in MiXCR, with one record for every CDR3 protein. The repertoire includes roughly 340,000 distinct CDR3 sequences, 25% to 30% of them detected once, and 15% to 25% sits in the top ten. No antigen is known for these receptors. This specimen consisted of cultured PBMCs, obtained from culture after CMV antigen stimulation. These receptors came from a human donor in good health (CMV status not recorded). Some clones in this sample may be carry-over from other donors' samples.

This rearrangement joins TRBV24-1 to TRBJ1-4; 10 nucleotides match TRBD1. V gave up 4 bases and J gave up 7 bases; unmatched junction bases: 5. CDR3 length: 15 residues. Germline V CDR1 and CDR2: KGHDR, SFDVKD. The CDR3 spells CATSERTGGFEKLFF. The CDR3 nucleotides are TGTGCCACCAGTGAAAGGACAGGGGGATTTGAAAAACTGTTTTTT.

This chain joins TRBV20-1 and TRBJ1-2; D perhaps matches TRBD1 (5 bases). Germline V gives CDR1 DFQATT, CDR2 SNEGSKA (reference sequence). The CDR3 has 13 residues. Between the trimmed V and J ends, which lost 1 base and 4 bases, there was a span of 10 bases. The CDR3 DNA follows: TGCAGTGCTAGAGTGGAGCAGGGCTATGGCTACACCTTC. Amino acid sequence: CSARVEQGYGYTF.

Here the CDR3 DNA reads TGCAGTGTTTTACACCCCCCCCGGGGCCGAACCACAGATACGCAGTATTTT. Protein sequence: CSVLHPPRGRTTDTQYF. J is TRBJ2-3 and V is TRBV20-1; D may be TRBD1 or TRBD2 (5 bases each). V gave up 7 bases and J gave up 2 bases, with 25 bases separating them. CDR3 length: 17 amino acids. The germline V gene encodes CDR1 DFQATT and CDR2 SNEGSKA (reference sequence).

This chain uses TRBV4-2 with TRBJ2-3; D unresolved. CDR3 length equals 13 residues. Germline CDR1 LGHNA, CDR2 YNFKEQ. V lost 1 base and J lost 6, with 8 bases in between. CDR3 DNA sequence: TGTGCCAGCAGCCAAGTAGGCGGCGATACGCAGTATTTT. It specifies CASSQVGGDTQYF.

The table lists this clonotype with many counts. V is TRBV29-1 and J is TRBJ2-1; 7 positions match TRBD1. The V and J ends lost 0 bases and 4 bases, in that order; junction bases with no gene match: 9. Germline V gives CDR1 SQVTM, CDR2 ANQGSEA. The CDR3 runs to 16 residues. Written as DNA, the CDR3 is TGCAGCGTTGAAGATCAGGCAGGGGGAACGTACAATGAGCAGTTCTTC. Protein product: CSVEDQAGGTYNEQFF.

The CDR3 sequence: CASSPRPGGGMDYGYTF. As DNA, the CDR3 is TGTGCCAGCAGCCCTAGACCGGGAGGGGGGATGGATTACGGCTACACCTTC. The chain employs TRBV7-4 and TRBJ1-2; tentatively, D is TRBD1 (6 bases). CDR1 and CDR2 (germline): SGHVT, SQSDAQ. The CDR3 has 17 amino acids. V was trimmed by 5 bases and J by 8 bases, leaving 27 bases between them.

This clonotype was seen a handful of times. V and J are TRBV18 and TRBJ1-3; D unresolved. CDR3 length: 14 amino acids. Germline-derived CDR1 and CDR2 are KGHSH and LQKENI. The V and J ends lost 0 bases and 3 bases respectively, with 6 bases between them. The CDR3 region has the DNA TGTGCCAGCTCACCACCGGCGGGTGGAAACACCATATATTTT. Its translation is CASSPPAGGNTIYF.

This clonotype was picked up many times. The chain is built from TRBV7-8 and TRBJ2-3, with D tentatively TRBD2 (6 bases). V was pared by 1 base and J by 2 bases, with 16 bases between. The CDR3 consists of 17 residues. The germline CDR1 and CDR2 sequences are SGHVS and FQNEAQ. CDR3 loop: CASSLEVASDLTDTQYF. The DNA for the CDR3 is TGTGCCAGCAGCTTAGAGGTGGCTAGCGATCTCACAGATACGCAGTATTTT.

The chain recombines TRBV2 with TRBJ2-3, with D perhaps given as TRBD1 or TRBD2 (6 bases each). The CDR3 has 13 amino acids. Looked up from germline, CDR1 is SNHLY and CDR2 is FYNNEI. V lost 8 bases and J 5 bases, leaving 14 bases between the germline ends. CDR3: CASAAEGQDTQYF. CDR3 nucleotides: TGTGCCAGCGCCGCGGAGGGACAAGATACGCAGTATTTT.

This clonotype was picked up many times. The CDR3 spells CASSSLRYSGANVLTF. The CDR3 DNA follows: TGTGCCAGCAGCTCCCTCCGATACTCTGGGGCCAACGTCCTGACTTTC. The V and J genes are TRBV5-5 and TRBJ2-6; D is ambiguous. This CDR3 has 16 amino acids. Trimming left V 3 bases short and J 0 bases short, with 10 bases between. Germline V gene data show CDR1 as SGHKS and CDR2 as YYEKEE (reference sequence).

The CDR3 nucleotides are TGCGCCAGCAGCCAAGTGGTTAGCAGCGAGCAGTACTTC. Its translation is CASSQVVSSEQYF. This sequence joins TRBV4-1 and TRBJ2-7; D gene uncertain. The CDR3 sequence is 13 residues long. In germline, CDR1 is MGHRA, CDR2 YSYEKL. V was pared by 1 base and J by 6 bases, with 10 bases between.

This sequence joins TRBV29-1 and TRBJ2-7; 10 bases line up with TRBD2. The V gene end was trimmed by 2 bases and the J gene end by 4 bases; junction bases not matched to a gene: 14. This CDR3 is built from 17 residues. CDR1 is SQVTM, CDR2 ANQGSEA, per germline. CDR3 DNA sequence: TGCAGCGTTGAAAGTCTTGGTAGCGGGAGGAGTGGATACGAGCAGTACTTC. Protein product: CSVESLGSGRSGYEQYF.

Concerning this clonotype itself: This sequence may be a read error, since a much larger clone differs from it by one base. This sequence joins TRBV11-2 and TRBJ2-3, with TRBD2 identical over 8 bases. Germline V CDR1 and CDR2: SGHAT, FQNNGV. V shed 7 bases and J 6 bases; nucleotides not matched to a gene: 6. The CDR3 sequence is 13 residues long. The CDR3 loop reads CASNSGRADTQYF. Written as DNA, the CDR3 is TGTGCCAGCAACTCCGGGAGGGCCGATACGCAGTATTTT.

CDR3 loop: CASSPPGTPNTEAFF. CDR3 nucleotide sequence: TGTGCCAGCAGCCCCCCCGGGACACCGAACACTGAAGCTTTCTTT. V is TRBV7-6 and J is TRBJ1-1; possibly TRBD1 for D (6 bases). This CDR3 spans 15 amino acids. Looked up from germline, CDR1 is SGHVS and CDR2 is FNYEAQ. The germline V and J ends were trimmed by 5 bases and 1 base, with 14 bases remaining between them.

The sample holds a few counts of this clonotype. The V and J genes are TRBV27 and TRBJ1-2; unclear D gene. V lost 7 bases to trimming and J lost 8 bases, with 14 bases between them. Germline-derived CDR1 and CDR2 are MNHEY and SMNVEV (reference sequence). This CDR3 is 12 amino acids long. This CDR3 is CASKRSTGGYTF. The DNA for the CDR3 is TGTGCCAGCAAAAGGTCCACGGGGGGCTACACCTTC.

This clonotype was seen ten or more times. The chain has TRBV6-1 and TRBJ2-7; the D gene is possibly TRBD2 (5 bases). The V end lost 5 bases, the J end lost 0 bases, and 11 bases lay between the germline ends. The germline V gene encodes CDR1 MNHNS and CDR2 SASEGT. The CDR3 extends over 14 amino acids. The CDR3: CASSTARDSYEQYF. DNA of the CDR3: TGTGCCAGCAGTACAGCCCGGGACTCCTACGAGCAGTACTTC.

This clonotype showed up just a few times. The chain joins TRBV6-2 or TRBV6-3 to TRBJ1-5; D is uncertain. Germline CDR1 and CDR2: MNHEY and SVGEGT. V was trimmed by 2 bases and J by 0 bases, leaving 17 bases between them. The CDR3 extends over 18 amino acids. CDR3 region: CASSYTGRGSYSNQPQHF. DNA of the CDR3: TGTGCCAGCAGTTACACCGGGCGGGGTTCTTATAGCAATCAGCCCCAGCATTTT.

The V call is TRBV12-3 or TRBV12-4, the J call TRBJ2-3; D not resolved. This CDR3 has 12 amino acids. Trimming took 3 bases from V and 4 from J, leaving 5 bases between them. CDR3 sequence (DNA): TGTGCCAGCAGTTTCATCGCAGATACGCAGTATTTT. Translation gives CASSFIADTQYF.

The sample holds a few counts of this clonotype. This rearrangement joins TRBV28 to TRBJ1-4, with a weak D call TRBD1 (5 bases). The length of the CDR3 is 11 residues. The ends were cut back, 8 bases at V and 6 bases at J, with 7 bases in the middle. Germline V gene sequence: CDR1 MDHEN, CDR2 SYDVKM. CDR3 loop: CASAGDEKLFF. In DNA, the CDR3 is TGTGCCAGCGCGGGGGATGAAAAACTGTTTTTT.

The CDR3 DNA sequence: TGCAGTGCTAGAGATCCTCGGTCTAATGAAAAACTGTTTTTT. Residues: CSARDPRSNEKLFF. The chain carries TRBV20-1 and TRBJ1-4; D gene unclear. V lost 0 bases and J lost 3, with 8 bases in between. This CDR3 has 14 amino acids. CDR1 DFQATT and CDR2 SNEGSKA come from the germline V gene (reference sequence).

V and J are TRBV27 and TRBJ1-1; no reliable D call. Trimming cost V 2 bases and J 7 bases, with 14 bases left between them. The length of the CDR3 is 14 residues. Germline V gives CDR1 MNHEY, CDR2 SMNVEV (reference sequence). CDR3 sequence: CASSLGSASGEAFF. CDR3 coding DNA: TGTGCCAGCAGTTTAGGAAGTGCGTCCGGTGAAGCTTTCTTT.

This chain connects TRBV15 to TRBJ2-2; D unclear. V lost 0 bases, J lost 0 bases, and 11 bases lay in between. CDR1 and CDR2 from the germline V gene are LNHNV and YYDKDF (reference sequence). The CDR3 loop spans 17 amino acids. The CDR3 DNA is TGTGCCACCAGCAGAGATATAGCTACAGCGAACACCGGGGAGCTGTTTTTT. It encodes CATSRDIATANTGELFF.

The gene calls are TRBV7-8 and TRBJ2-5, with D tentatively TRBD1 (6 bases). The germline V gene encodes CDR1 SGHVS and CDR2 FQNEAQ. The CDR3 is made up of 12 amino acids. Trimming removed 6 bases from V and 3 bases from J, with 8 bases in between. The CDR3 sequence is CASRGAEETQYF. CDR3 nucleotide sequence: TGTGCCAGCAGGGGGGCTGAAGAGACCCAGTACTTC.

Only a few counts were recorded for this clonotype. The V call is TRBV10-3, the J call TRBJ2-7; weak D call: TRBD1 (6 bases). Trimming pared 2 bases from V and 3 bases from J, leaving 8 bases between. The length of the CDR3 is 13 residues. Germline-derived CDR1 and CDR2 are ENHRY and SYGVKD. The DNA of the CDR3 is TGTGCCATCAGTGAGGCGGACAGCTACGAGCAGTACTTC. This gives the protein CAISEADSYEQYF.

The CDR3, as DNA: TGTGCCAGCAGCCCACTCGAGCACAATGAGCAGTTCTTC. Its protein product is CASSPLEHNEQFF. V usage is TRBV3-1 and J usage is TRBJ2-1; D unclear. The CDR3 extends over 13 amino acids. Between the trimmed V and J ends, which lost 4 bases and 5 bases, there was a span of 9 bases. The V gene's germline CDR1 is LGHDT and CDR2 YNNKEL (reference sequence).

The rearrangement links TRBV15 to TRBJ1-2; the D is unclear. Looked up from germline, CDR1 is LNHNV and CDR2 is YYDKDF (reference sequence). This CDR3 contains 15 residues. The V end lost 0 bases, the J end lost 2 bases, and 10 bases lay between the germline ends. The CDR3 nucleotides are TGTGCCACCAGCAGAGAACATGAGTCGAACTATGGCTACACCTTC. It specifies CATSREHESNYGYTF.

This clonotype was counted between two and nine times. The chain has TRBV5-1 and TRBJ2-7; 9 positions match TRBD2. The J segment lost 2 bases and the V segment lost 1 base, leaving 4 bases of the junction unmatched. CDR3 length: 15 amino acids. From germline, CDR1 is SGHRS and CDR2 YFSETQ. The CDR3 sequence: CASSLKTSGTYEQYF. CDR3 bases: TGCGCCAGCAGCTTGAAGACTAGCGGAACCTACGAGCAGTACTTC.

This clonotype was counted only a few times. The J gene is TRBJ1-2, the V gene TRBV12-3 or TRBV12-4, with 8 bases fitting TRBD1. The CDR3 runs 13 residues. Losses at the gene ends were 10 bases for V and 4 bases for J; bases not matched to a gene: 8. The CDR3 DNA follows: TGTGCCACCGGGGGAACAGGGGGCTATGGCTACACCTTC. Its protein product is CATGGTGGYGYTF.

DNA for the CDR3: TGTGCCAGCAGTCCAGGGCACGAAAAACTGTTTTTT. Encoded protein: CASSPGHEKLFF. The V and J genes are TRBV7-9 and TRBJ1-4, with D perhaps matching TRBD1 (5 bases). The CDR3 is 12 residues long. Per the germline V gene, CDR1 is SEHNR and CDR2 is FQNEAQ (reference sequence). V shed 6 bases and J shed 8 bases, with 10 bases lying between them.

The DNA for the CDR3 is TGTGCCAGCACCAGAACAGGGGGCCACTATGGCTACACCTTC. This gives the protein CASTRTGGHYGYTF. This sequence joins TRBV6-5 and TRBJ1-2; 9 nucleotides agree with TRBD1. The germline V gene encodes CDR1 MNHEY and CDR2 SVGAGI. Trimming took 7 bases from V and 3 from J; bases not matched to a gene: 6. CDR3 length equals 14 residues.